Below, one T cell receptor (beta chain) is given with its context. Its antigen remains unidentified. During surgery, about 0.5-1 mL peripheral blood was drawn from four of eight donors. CDR1 PRHDT and CDR2 FYEKMQ come from the germline V gene (reference sequence). The CDR3 is 13 amino acids. Between the trimmed V and J ends, which lost 5 bases and 1 base, there was a span of 9 bases. This entry belongs to a study of human thymus T cells. Findings and caveats of the study: Biased V and J segment usage appeared in thymus and peripheral blood.

TCRdb's table, derived via immunoSEQ multiplex PCR, lists solely in-frame clones and lacks some. The sample consists of 45,000 to 75,000 clones, approximately 93% of them appearing once. The TCR comes from a boy under two years old with a congenital heart defect but otherwise immunologically healthy. This chain links TRBV13 with TRBJ2-7, with D uncertain. Material for sequencing was blood. CDR3 DNA: TGTGCCAGCAGCCAAGGAATATCCTACGAGCAGTACTTC. It encodes CASSQGISYEQYF.